The sequence of this TCR beta chain was determined in a study of CD8 T cells in Susac syndrome. RNA in amounts of roughly 0.5 to 1 ug was reverse transcribed with random hexamers. TCRdb ran MiXCR on the immunoSEQ multiplex PCR reads and lists one entry per CDR3 protein. The data hold about 190,000 distinct CDR3 sequences, with approximately 95% observed a single time. Trimming at V came to 0 bases and at J to 7 bases, leaving 21 bases not matched to a gene. This CDR3 is 20 amino acids long. Germline CDR1 reads LGHNA; CDR2 reads YNFKEQ. The sequenced sample consisted of CD8+ T cells from PBMCs. The TCR originated in a human donor with Susac syndrome. The chain recombines TRBV4-2 with TRBJ2-7; 10 nucleotides line up with TRBD2. The CDR3 is CASSQDGGLAFSAGSREQYF. CDR3 bases: TGTGCCAGCAGCCAAGATGGGGGACTAGCGTTTTCCGCGGGTTCTCGGGAGCAGTACTTC.